The clone carrying this T cell receptor beta chain was detected a few times. TCRdb reanalysed the RT-PCR reads using MiXCR and keeps one entry per CDR3 protein. This sample yields about 540,000 distinct CDR3 sequences, of which around 21% are seen a single time; 2.5% to 3.5% belongs to the top ten. Germline CDR1 reads SGHVS; CDR2 reads FQNEAQ. Trimming removed 1 base at V and 5 bases at J, with 12 bases between. The CDR3 extends over 14 amino acids. These data originate in a study of response to subunit inactivated influenza vaccine. These sequences were also reported in another study, on T cells expressing NK-cell markers. Turning to that study: TCR beta cDNA was made by 5'RACE template switching with UMIs. Researchers got TCR beta repertoires out of sorted CD3+CD56+NKG2C+, CD3+CD56+NKG2C- and CD3+CD56-NKG2C+ T cells.

The chain recombines TRBV7-8 with TRBJ2-7, with D unresolved. The receptor's source is a man aged 45 to 65 who received an inactivated influenza vaccine. Sequences were derived from CD4+ T cells sorted from PBMCs, sampled 12 days after vaccination. CDR3 bases: TGTGCCAGCAGCTTAGTTCAGAGGCGCCACGAGCAGTACTTC. This sequence encodes CASSLVQRRHEQYF.